The rows below give T cell receptor beta chains drawn from one sample of a study of T cells in Graves' hyperthyroidism and ophthalmopathy. MiXCR, run by TCRdb on the multiplex PCR reads, gives a single entry per CDR3 protein. This sample has 210,000 or so distinct CDR3 sequences, with 15% to 20% found just once. The sequenced sample was blood. The receptors here all came from a man aged 45 to 65 with Graves' hyperthyroidism. CDR3s include the opening cysteine and the closing phenylalanine or tryptophan. Fields, in order: CDR3 protein, CDR3 DNA, D gene, V gene, J gene, clone size, CDR3 length. The D gene is left open where the match is weak. For some rows the clone size is stated as once, few or many, or as a class when expanded; others skip it.

CDR3aa: CASSEKDRENSPLHF; CDR3nt: TGTGCCAGCAGTGAAAAGGACAGGGAGAATTCACCCCTCCACTTT; d_gene: TRBD1; v_gene: TRBV6-1; j_gene: TRBJ1-6; abundance: NA; len: 15
CDR3aa: CASSLGLIRGNQPQHF; CDR3nt: TGTGCCAGCAGCTTGGGTCTAATCAGAGGGAACCAGCCCCAGCATTTT; d_gene: NA; v_gene: TRBV5-5; j_gene: TRBJ1-5; abundance: many; len: 16
CDR3aa: CASSPGTSGSLSYEQYF; CDR3nt: TGTGCCAGCAGCCCGGGGACTAGCGGGAGTCTTTCCTACGAGCAGTACTTC; d_gene: TRBD2; v_gene: TRBV3-1; j_gene: TRBJ2-7; abundance: many; len: 17
CDR3aa: CASSVEHSGTQYF; CDR3nt: TGTGCCAGCAGCGTAGAGCACTCCGGGACCCAGTACTTC; d_gene: NA; v_gene: TRBV9; j_gene: TRBJ2-5; abundance: NA; len: 13
CDR3aa: CASSLIIGGGTGELFF; CDR3nt: TGTGCCAGCAGTCTAATCATAGGGGGTGGCACCGGGGAGCTGTTTTTT; d_gene: NA; v_gene: TRBV28; j_gene: TRBJ2-2; abundance: NA; len: 16
CDR3aa: CASSLAGFQPQHF; CDR3nt: TGTGCCAGCAGTTTGGCTGGGTTTCAGCCCCAGCATTTT; d_gene: NA; v_gene: TRBV27; j_gene: TRBJ1-5; abundance: many; len: 13
CDR3aa: CSAGDTGVLFF; CDR3nt: TGCAGTGCTGGGGACACCGGGGTGCTGTTTTTT; d_gene: NA; v_gene: TRBV20-1; j_gene: TRBJ2-2; abundance: NA; len: 11
CDR3aa: CASSFGRNRGYTF; CDR3nt: TGTGCCAGCAGTTTCGGCAGGAATCGTGGCTACACCTTC; d_gene: NA; v_gene: TRBV27; j_gene: TRBJ1-2; abundance: NA; len: 13
CDR3aa: CASSLQGRRDTQYF; CDR3nt: TGTGCCAGTAGCCTACAGGGGCGCAGGGATACGCAGTATTTT; d_gene: TRBD1; v_gene: TRBV7-3; j_gene: TRBJ2-3; abundance: NA; len: 14
CDR3aa: CASSFRDRDTEAFF; CDR3nt: TGTGCCAGCAGTTTCCGGGACAGGGACACTGAAGCTTTCTTT; d_gene: TRBD1; v_gene: TRBV27; j_gene: TRBJ1-1; abundance: NA; len: 14
CDR3aa: CASRGGFYEQYF; CDR3nt: TGTGCCAGCAGGGGGGGTTTTTACGAGCAGTACTTC; d_gene: NA; v_gene: TRBV11-2; j_gene: TRBJ2-7; abundance: many; len: 12
CDR3aa: CASSSTGLGGMEQYF; CDR3nt: TGTGCCAGCAGTTCTACGGGTCTCGGCGGGATGGAGCAGTACTTC; d_gene: NA; v_gene: TRBV11-2; j_gene: TRBJ2-7; abundance: many; len: 15
CDR3aa: CSAQGSDEKLFF; CDR3nt: TGCAGCGCGCAGGGGTCTGATGAAAAACTGTTTTTT; d_gene: NA; v_gene: TRBV29-1; j_gene: TRBJ1-4; abundance: NA; len: 12
CDR3aa: CASNPGRAGDSNQPQHF; CDR3nt: TGTGCCAGCAACCCGGGACGCGCAGGAGATAGCAATCAGCCCCAGCATTTT; d_gene: NA; v_gene: TRBV6-1; j_gene: TRBJ1-5; abundance: NA; len: 17
CDR3aa: CSAILQGLKNTGELFF; CDR3nt: TGCAGTGCCATACTTCAGGGTTTAAAGAACACCGGGGAGCTGTTTTTT; d_gene: NA; v_gene: TRBV20-1; j_gene: TRBJ2-2; abundance: NA; len: 16
CDR3aa: CASSLFASGGTDTQYF; CDR3nt: TGTGCCAGCAGCTTATTTGCTAGCGGGGGCACAGATACGCAGTATTTT; d_gene: TRBD2; v_gene: TRBV7-2; j_gene: TRBJ2-3; abundance: NA; len: 16
CDR3aa: CSAQYPLTYNEQFF; CDR3nt: TGCAGTGCTCAATATCCGTTAACCTACAATGAGCAGTTCTTC; d_gene: NA; v_gene: TRBV20-1; j_gene: TRBJ2-1; abundance: many; len: 14
CDR3aa: CASSFGRARDEQYF; CDR3nt: TGTGCCAGCAGCTTCGGCAGGGCTAGGGACGAGCAGTACTTC; d_gene: NA; v_gene: TRBV7-9; j_gene: TRBJ2-7; abundance: many; len: 14
CDR3aa: CASSFNVGGGETQYF; CDR3nt: TGTGCCAGCAGTTTTAATGTCGGGGGGGGAGAGACCCAGTACTTC; d_gene: TRBD2; v_gene: TRBV12-3/TRBV12-4; j_gene: TRBJ2-5; abundance: NA; len: 15
CDR3aa: CASSTQDGDPYGYTF; CDR3nt: TGCGCCAGCAGCACTCAAGATGGGGATCCCTATGGCTACACCTTC; d_gene: NA; v_gene: TRBV4-3; j_gene: TRBJ1-2; abundance: many; len: 15
CDR3aa: CASSAPALAGYTF; CDR3nt: TGTGCCAGCAGCGCCCCGGCCCTCGCGGGCTACACCTTC; d_gene: NA; v_gene: TRBV7-9; j_gene: TRBJ1-2; abundance: NA; len: 13
CDR3aa: CATGPDRGAQGNYEQYF; CDR3nt: TGTGCCACGGGCCCGGACAGGGGGGCCCAGGGAAACTACGAGCAGTACTTC; d_gene: TRBD1; v_gene: TRBV24-1; j_gene: TRBJ2-7; abundance: few; len: 17
CDR3aa: CASSLGQLYNSPLHF; CDR3nt: TGTGCCAGCAGCTTAGGACAGCTTTATAATTCACCCCTCCACTTT; d_gene: NA; v_gene: TRBV7-9; j_gene: TRBJ1-6; abundance: many; len: 15
CDR3aa: CASSFNLGNTIYF; CDR3nt: TGTGCCAGCAGCTTTAACCTTGGAAACACCATATATTTT; d_gene: NA; v_gene: TRBV7-8; j_gene: TRBJ1-3; abundance: many; len: 13
CDR3aa: CASSPTGTTSTDTQYF; CDR3nt: TGTGCCAGCAGCCCTACAGGGACGACTAGCACAGATACGCAGTATTTT; d_gene: NA; v_gene: TRBV7-3; j_gene: TRBJ2-3; abundance: NA; len: 16
CDR3aa: CASTSPGQQETQYF; CDR3nt: TGTGCCAGCACCTCGCCGGGACAACAAGAGACCCAGTACTTC; d_gene: NA; v_gene: TRBV6-1; j_gene: TRBJ2-5; abundance: many; len: 14
CDR3aa: CAWRAQSLRVEKLFF; CDR3nt: TGTGCCTGGAGGGCTCAGTCCCTGCGCGTTGAAAAACTGTTTTTT; d_gene: NA; v_gene: TRBV30; j_gene: TRBJ1-4; abundance: many; len: 15
CDR3aa: CAWSVAYNEQFF; CDR3nt: TGTGCCTGGAGTGTAGCCTACAATGAGCAGTTCTTC; d_gene: NA; v_gene: TRBV30; j_gene: TRBJ2-1; abundance: few; len: 12
CDR3aa: CASSFSRRSQETQYF; CDR3nt: TGTGCCAGCAGTTTCTCCAGACGGAGTCAAGAGACCCAGTACTTC; d_gene: NA; v_gene: TRBV12-3/TRBV12-4; j_gene: TRBJ2-5; abundance: NA; len: 15
CDR3aa: CATSEHPGTGGIGATNEKLFF; CDR3nt: TGTGCCACCAGTGAACACCCCGGGACAGGGGGCATCGGAGCAACTAATGAAAAACTGTTTTTT; d_gene: TRBD1; v_gene: TRBV24-1; j_gene: TRBJ1-4; abundance: few; len: 21
CDR3aa: CSARGGGAGETQYF; CDR3nt: TGCAGTGCTAGGGGCGGGGGCGCGGGGGAGACCCAGTACTTC; d_gene: NA; v_gene: TRBV20-1; j_gene: TRBJ2-5; abundance: many; len: 14
CDR3aa: CAWSGGGPNLAFF; CDR3nt: TGTGCCTGGAGTGGGGGCGGCCCGAACTTAGCTTTCTTT; d_gene: NA; v_gene: TRBV30; j_gene: TRBJ1-1; abundance: many; len: 13
CDR3aa: CASSPPTGGPDTQYF; CDR3nt: TGTGCCAGCTCACCACCTACGGGAGGGCCAGATACGCAGTATTTT; d_gene: TRBD2; v_gene: TRBV18; j_gene: TRBJ2-3; abundance: NA; len: 15
CDR3aa: CASEGAWDVKHYGYTF; CDR3nt: TGTGCCAGCGAAGGGGCGTGGGACGTAAAACACTATGGCTACACCTTC; d_gene: NA; v_gene: TRBV28; j_gene: TRBJ1-2; abundance: many; len: 16
CDR3aa: CASSPPANQETQYF; CDR3nt: TGTGCCAGCTCACCACCGGCCAACCAAGAGACCCAGTACTTC; d_gene: NA; v_gene: TRBV18; j_gene: TRBJ2-5; abundance: few; len: 14
CDR3aa: CASSGLGENTEAFF; CDR3nt: TGTGCCAGCAGTGGCCTAGGAGAGAACACTGAAGCTTTCTTT; d_gene: NA; v_gene: TRBV25-1; j_gene: TRBJ1-1; abundance: many; len: 14